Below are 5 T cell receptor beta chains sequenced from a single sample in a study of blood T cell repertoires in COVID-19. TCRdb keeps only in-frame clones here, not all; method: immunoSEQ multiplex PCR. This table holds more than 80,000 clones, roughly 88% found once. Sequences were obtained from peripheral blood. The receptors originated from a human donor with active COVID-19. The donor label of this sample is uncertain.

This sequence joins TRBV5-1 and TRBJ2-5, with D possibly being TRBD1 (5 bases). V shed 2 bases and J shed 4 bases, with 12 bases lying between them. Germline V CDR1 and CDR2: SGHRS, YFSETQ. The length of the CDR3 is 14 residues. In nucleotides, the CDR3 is TGCGCCAGCAGCTTCTCAGGGTTGGCAGAGACCCAGTACTTC. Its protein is CASSFSGLAETQYF.

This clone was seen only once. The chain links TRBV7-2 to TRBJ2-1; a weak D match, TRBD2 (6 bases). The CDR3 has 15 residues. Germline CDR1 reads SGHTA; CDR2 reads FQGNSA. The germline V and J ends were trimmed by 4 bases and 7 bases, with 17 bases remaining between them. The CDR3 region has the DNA TGTGCCAGCAGCTCTATCTTCGTTCGGGGGAATGAGCAGTTCTTC. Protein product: CASSSIFVRGNEQFF.

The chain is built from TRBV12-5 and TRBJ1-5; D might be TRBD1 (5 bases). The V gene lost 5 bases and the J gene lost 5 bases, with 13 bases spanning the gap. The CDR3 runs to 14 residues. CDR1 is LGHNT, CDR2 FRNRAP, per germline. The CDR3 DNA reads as TGTGCTAGTGGTGCCGAGGGAGGGGATCAGCCCCAGCATTTT. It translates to CASGAEGGDQPQHF.

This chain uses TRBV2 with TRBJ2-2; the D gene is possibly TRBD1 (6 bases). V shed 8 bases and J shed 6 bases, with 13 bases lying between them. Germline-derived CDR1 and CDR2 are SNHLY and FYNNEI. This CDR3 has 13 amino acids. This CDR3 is CASGQLVPGELFF. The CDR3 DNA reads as TGTGCCAGCGGACAGCTGGTGCCCGGGGAGCTGTTTTTT.

The CDR3 DNA reads TGTGCCAGCAGGGCCGGACTCCCGCGCCGGCAGTACTTC. It yields the protein CASRAGLPRRQYF. This chain links TRBV28 with TRBJ2-7; D is perhaps TRBD2 (5 bases). The germline gives CDR1 MDHEN, CDR2 SYDVKM. V lost 6 bases and J lost 9, with 18 bases in between. This CDR3 spans 13 amino acids.